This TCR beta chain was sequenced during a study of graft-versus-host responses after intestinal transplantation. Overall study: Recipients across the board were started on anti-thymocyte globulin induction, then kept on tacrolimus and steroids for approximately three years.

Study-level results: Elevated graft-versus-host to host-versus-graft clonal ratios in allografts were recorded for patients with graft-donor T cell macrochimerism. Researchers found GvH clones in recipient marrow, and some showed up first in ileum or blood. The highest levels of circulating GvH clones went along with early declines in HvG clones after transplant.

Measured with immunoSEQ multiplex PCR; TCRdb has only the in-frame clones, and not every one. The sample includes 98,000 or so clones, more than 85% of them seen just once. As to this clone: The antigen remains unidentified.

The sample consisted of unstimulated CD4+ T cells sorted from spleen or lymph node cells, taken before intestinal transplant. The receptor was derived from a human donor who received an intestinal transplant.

DNA of the CDR3: TGTGCCAGCAGCTTATGGGGGGCTGCTGATCGGGAGACCCAGTACTTC. Protein sequence: CASSLWGAADRETQYF. The chain couples TRBV5-4 to TRBJ2-5, with D perhaps TRBD1 or TRBD2 (6 bases each). The CDR3 contains 16 residues. The V end was cut by 2 bases, the J end by 5 bases, with 19 bases between. The germline CDR1 and CDR2 sequences are SGHNT and YYREEE (reference sequence).